What follows are 16 T cell receptor beta chains derived from one specimen sequenced in a study of beta chain features in type 1 diabetes. Investigators reverse transcribed all isolated RNA, so they sequenced expressed TCRB transcripts. TCRdb's copy holds only in-frame clones and misses some; the assay was immunoSEQ multiplex PCR. This sample yields 360,000 or so clones, of which 15% to 20% are seen a single time; 0.035% to 0.055% belongs to the top ten. The sample comprised naive CD4+ T cells from blood. The receptors here all came from a woman in her late teens or twenties in good health.

This clone was recorded a few times. CDR3 DNA sequence: TGTGCCTGGAGTGGGACAGGGAGTAGTGGCTACACCTTC. This sequence encodes CAWSGTGSSGYTF. V gene TRBV30 combines with J gene TRBJ1-2, with 8 nucleotides matching TRBD1. Trimming at V came to 1 base and at J to 7 bases, leaving 5 bases not matched to a gene. Germline CDR1 and CDR2: GTSNPN and SVGIG (reference sequence). CDR3 length: 13 residues.

V is TRBV29-1 and J is TRBJ2-2; 10 nucleotides align to TRBD1. The trim removed 6 bases at V and 3 bases at J, leaving 4 bases unmatched. The CDR3 length is 14 residues. CDR1 is SQVTM and CDR2 is ANQGSEA in the germline V gene. The CDR3 protein is CSVRQGAYTGELFF. The DNA of the CDR3 is TGCAGCGTCCGACAGGGGGCCTACACCGGGGAGCTGTTTTTT.

This clone has only a few counts. The chain couples TRBV6-6 to TRBJ2-5; maybe TRBD2 (6 bases). This CDR3 is built from 15 residues. V was pared by 6 bases and J by 5 bases, with 19 bases between. Germline V gives CDR1 MNHNY, CDR2 SVGAGI (reference sequence). CDR3 loop: CASSTGGAARETQYF. CDR3 nucleotides: TGTGCCAGCAGCACCGGAGGGGCAGCCCGGGAGACCCAGTACTTC.

V usage is TRBV2 and J usage is TRBJ2-7; 13 bases align to TRBD2. The CDR3 contains 15 residues. Losses at the gene ends were 1 base for V and 3 bases for J; bases not matched to a gene: 0. Germline-derived CDR1 and CDR2 are SNHLY and FYNNEI. As DNA, the CDR3 is TGTGCCAGCAGTGAAGGGACTAGCGGGGGCTACGAGCAGTACTTC. Protein: CASSEGTSGGYEQYF.

This clone was recorded a few times. V usage is TRBV12-5 and J usage is TRBJ2-5, with TRBD1 as a possible D gene (5 bases). Trimming stripped 5 bases from V and 5 bases from J, with 15 bases between. The CDR3 extends over 14 amino acids. Germline V gives CDR1 LGHNT, CDR2 FRNRAP. CDR3 nucleotides: TGTGCTAGTGGTAGGACAATGGGCCAGGAGACCCAGTACTTC. Protein: CASGRTMGQETQYF.

The chain links TRBV21-1 to TRBJ2-1; the D call in the table, TRBD1, was not verified against the DNA. TRBV21-1 has pseudogene status. This CDR3 spans 13 amino acids. Here the CDR3 DNA reads TGTGCCAGTCGTTGGACAGGGCTTGATGAGCAGTTCTTC. Residues: CASRWTGLDEQFF.

This chain's CDR3 is CASGSDSNYQPQHF. In nucleotides, the CDR3 is TGTGCCAGTGGGTCAGACAGCAACTATCAGCCCCAGCATTTT. This rearrangement joins TRBV19 to TRBJ1-5, with D possibly matching TRBD1 (5 bases). The CDR3 has 14 amino acids. Per the germline V gene, CDR1 is LNHDA and CDR2 is SQIVND (reference sequence). Trimming shortened V by 8 bases and J by 5 bases, and 16 bases separated the two germline ends.

This clone has a handful of counts. The J gene is TRBJ1-2, the V gene TRBV30; D gene uncertain. V gave up 2 bases and J gave up 3 bases, with 10 bases separating them. CDR1 and CDR2 from the germline V gene are GTSNPN and SVGIG (reference sequence). This CDR3 comprises 13 residues. The CDR3 loop reads CAWSPGVHYGYTF. The DNA of the CDR3 is TGTGCCTGGAGTCCGGGTGTGCACTATGGCTACACCTTC.

This clone was counted only a few times. V gene TRBV5-1 combines with J gene TRBJ2-3; the D gene is possibly TRBD2 (5 bases). The V gene's germline CDR1 is SGHRS and CDR2 YFSETQ. With 4 bases removed from V and 4 bases from J, the gap between germline ends came to 13 bases. This CDR3 has 14 residues. The CDR3 sequence is CASSPRTGSDTQYF. CDR3 sequence (DNA): TGCGCCAGCAGCCCCCGGACTGGCTCAGATACGCAGTATTTT.

This clone has a handful of counts. CDR3 sequence: CASSPTGGARDTQYF. CDR3 in DNA: TGTGCCAGCAGCCCCACAGGGGGCGCGAGGGATACGCAGTATTTT. This chain links TRBV7-9 with TRBJ2-3; 9 nucleotides align to TRBD1. This CDR3 is 15 amino acids long. The germline V gene encodes CDR1 SEHNR and CDR2 FQNEAQ (reference sequence). J gave up 6 bases and V 5 bases, and 9 bases lay outside the gene matches. The whole variable domain, filled in from reference TRBV7-9 and TRBJ2-3, reads DTGVSQNPRHKITKRGQNVTFRCDPISEHNRLYWYRQTLGQGPEFLTYFQNEAQLEKSRLLSDRFSAERPKGSFSTLEIQRTEQGDSAMYLCASSPTGGARDTQYFGPGTRLTVL.

The J gene is TRBJ1-1, the V gene TRBV29-1; 8 nucleotides align to TRBD1. Germline CDR1 reads SQVTM; CDR2 reads ANQGSEA. The CDR3 runs 11 residues. The V segment lost 4 bases and the J segment 7 bases; nucleotides outside the gene matches: 2. The CDR3 reads CSVARGREAFF. Written as DNA, the CDR3 is TGCAGCGTTGCCAGGGGGCGTGAAGCTTTCTTT.

V and J are TRBV18 and TRBJ2-2; TRBD1 might be the D (5 bases). Germline V gene sequence: CDR1 KGHSH, CDR2 LQKENI. V was clipped by 4 bases and J by 4 bases, with 13 bases between them. The CDR3 runs 15 residues. In nucleotides, the CDR3 is TGTGCCAGCTCACAGGGGCACACCCTCACCGGGGAGCTGTTTTTT. This gives the protein CASSQGHTLTGELFF.

This chain connects TRBV7-9 to TRBJ1-1, with 8 bases matching TRBD1. V was clipped by 3 bases and J by 5 bases; unmatched bases: 14. CDR1 is SEHNR and CDR2 is FQNEAQ in the germline V gene (reference sequence). CDR3 length equals 17 residues. The CDR3 DNA sequence: TGTGCCAGCAGCTTCCCCAATCCGGGACAGGAGAGGACTGAAGCTTTCTTT. The encoded protein is CASSFPNPGQERTEAFF.

There are a few counts of this clone. V usage is TRBV7-9 and J usage is TRBJ1-5; D might be TRBD1 (6 bases). The CDR3 consists of 16 residues. The ends were cut back, 1 base at V and 0 bases at J, with 10 bases in the middle. Germline V CDR1 and CDR2: SEHNR, FQNEAQ (reference sequence). The CDR3 DNA sequence: TGTGCCAGCAGCTTAGGAACAGGGCGTAGCAATCAGCCCCAGCATTTT. This translates into CASSLGTGRSNQPQHF.

Only one count was recorded for this clone. The V call is TRBV30, the J call TRBJ1-1; TRBD1 might be the D (6 bases). The CDR3 extends over 13 amino acids. The germline gives CDR1 GTSNPN, CDR2 SVGIG (reference sequence). The V end was cut by 3 bases, the J end by 5 bases, with 13 bases between. CDR3 in DNA: TGTGCCTGGAGCAAGAGAAGGGGGACTGAAGCTTTCTTT. Translating gives CAWSKRRGTEAFF.

The rearrangement links TRBV9 to TRBJ2-1; D is uncertain. V lost 3 bases to trimming and J lost 0 bases, with 10 bases between them. This CDR3 has 15 amino acids. The germline CDR1 and CDR2 sequences are SGDLS and YYNGEE. This CDR3 reads CASSARASSYNEQFF. The CDR3 DNA follows: TGTGCCAGCAGCGCCAGAGCGAGCTCCTACAATGAGCAGTTCTTC.